This TCR delta chain stems from a study of gamma delta lymphoproliferative disorders and STAT genes. The receptor sequences were amplified from genomic DNA of peripheral blood mononuclear cells. TCRdb reprocessed the multiplex PCR reads through CATT. The sample includes 3,000 to 4,000 delta-chain clones, more than 1% seen only once; the top ten take roughly 26%. The CDR3 contains 16 residues. CDR1 and CDR2 (germline): GEAIGNYY, EKD. Losses at the gene ends were 1 base for V and 3 bases for J; bases not matched to a gene: 10. Remarks on this clone: TCRdb's protein, taken from a much larger clone, differs from this DNA's translation at residue 9, likely owing to a read error; the protein displayed comes from the DNA.

V usage is TRDV2 and J usage is TRDJ1, with 7 bases matching TRDD3. Sample: blood. The source of this sequence is a human donor in good health. The CDR3 region has the DNA TGTGCCTGTGACACACCCCTGGGGGGTACGCCCGATAAACTCATCTTT. It encodes CACDTPLGGTPDKLIF.